This T cell receptor beta chain was profiled in a study of T cell responses to AZD1222 COVID-19 vaccine. Study results and caveats: The breadth and depth of Spike-specific TCRs increased once two AZD1222 doses had been given.

The V gene end was trimmed by 1 base and the J gene end by 4 bases; junction bases not matched to a gene: 3. The CDR3 sequence is 15 residues long. Per the germline V gene, CDR1 is SGHNT and CDR2 is YYREEE (reference sequence). Assay used: immunoSEQ multiplex PCR; TCRdb lists only in-frame clones, some missing. This table has tens of thousands of clones, approximately 89% appearing once. On this clone itself: What it recognizes is unknown.

Specimen: peripheral blood, collected on day 0 of AZD1222 vaccination. This chain connects TRBV5-4 to TRBJ1-2, with TRBD1 matching over 11 bases. The sequence came from an adult in good health. The CDR3 DNA sequence: TGTGCCAGCAGCTTGTCAGGGACAGGGGGCTATGGCTACACCTTC. Its protein is CASSLSGTGGYGYTF.